The T cell receptor beta chain under discussion was sequenced for a study of T-cell reconstitution after alpha-beta-depleted transplantation in children. This clonotype has just one count. The CDR3 has 12 residues. The germline V and J ends were trimmed by 3 bases and 3 bases, with 6 bases remaining between them. Germline V gene lookup returns CDR1 GTSNPN and CDR2 SVGIG (reference sequence). Unique molecular identifiers were used in preparing the TCRbeta library. TCRdb re-analysed the PCR reads in MiXCR, keeping a single row per CDR3 protein. The top ten clones hold about 13% of a sample with some 190,000 distinct CDR3 sequences, around 10% of them seen once.

The chain has TRBV30 and TRBJ1-5; D unclear. This sequence originates from a boy aged 2 to 9 with acute myeloid leukemia, due to receive a stem cell transplant. The sample in question was PBMCs, obtained before TCRalphabeta/CD19-depleted stem cell transplant. CDR3 sequence: CAWSRSNQPQHF. The CDR3 coding sequence is TGTGCCTGGAGCCGGTCCAATCAGCCCCAGCATTTT.